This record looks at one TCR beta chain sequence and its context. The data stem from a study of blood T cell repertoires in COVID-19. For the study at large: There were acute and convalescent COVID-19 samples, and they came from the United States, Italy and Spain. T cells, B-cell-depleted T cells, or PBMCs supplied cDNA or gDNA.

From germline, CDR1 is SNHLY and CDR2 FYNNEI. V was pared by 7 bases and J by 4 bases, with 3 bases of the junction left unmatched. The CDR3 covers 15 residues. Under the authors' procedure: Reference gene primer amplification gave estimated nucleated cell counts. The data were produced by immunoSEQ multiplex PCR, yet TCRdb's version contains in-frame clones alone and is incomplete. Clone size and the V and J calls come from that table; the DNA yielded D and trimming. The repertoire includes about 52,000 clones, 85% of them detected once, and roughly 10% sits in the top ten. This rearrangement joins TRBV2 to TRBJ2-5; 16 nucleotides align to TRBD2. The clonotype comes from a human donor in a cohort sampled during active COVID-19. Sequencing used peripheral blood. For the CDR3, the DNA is TGTGCCAGCACCGGGACTAGCGGGAGGGGAGAGACCCAGTACTTC. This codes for CASTGTSGRGETQYF.